This T cell receptor beta chain was captured in a study of T cells in Graves' hyperthyroidism and ophthalmopathy. Deletions cut 3 bases from V and 0 bases from J, with 8 bases between. The CDR3 totals 14 residues. Germline V gives CDR1 MDHEN, CDR2 SYDVKM. The study left out patients who had uncontrolled infection, other autoimmune disease, pregnancy or lactation. Amplification of TCR beta CDR3 regions was performed using RNA transcripts as template. TCR CDR3 underwent first-round RT-PCR with the HTBI primer set. TCRdb redid the calling of the multiplex PCR reads with MiXCR, one entry per CDR3 protein. Of 450,000 to 700,000 distinct CDR3 sequences listed, just over 45% are singletons. Remarks on this clonotype: Its antigen is not known.

Notes on the study in general: From stable hyperthyroidism, ophthalmopathy was set apart by a 13 V-J model. Among clonotypes expanded in thyroid above 0.001, most were also found in blood. A median 6.5 months before onset, the model predicted ophthalmopathy.

The specimen was peripheral blood or thyroid tissue (not recorded which). The sequence was obtained from an adult woman with Graves' disease, either hyperthyroidism or ophthalmopathy (not recorded which). This sequence joins TRBV28 and TRBJ2-5; D possibly corresponds to TRBD1 (6 bases). The CDR3 loop reads CASSFRDNQETQYF. CDR3 bases: TGTGCCAGCAGTTTCCGGGACAACCAAGAGACCCAGTACTTC.